A single sample is the source of the 15 T cell receptor beta chains below, sequenced in a study of type 1 and type 2 diabetes patients. The PCR template was genomic DNA. The TCR beta CDR3 region was amplified using 30 forward and 13 reverse primers. TCRdb called the multiplex PCR reads again in MiXCR, with one record for every CDR3 protein. The sample has about 290,000 distinct CDR3 sequences; roughly 50% are singletons. The sequenced material came from peripheral blood mononuclear cells (PBMCs). The receptor set was obtained from a man aged 18 to 29 with type 2 diabetes.

The chain links TRBV10-2 to TRBJ2-3, with D possibly matching TRBD2 (5 bases). Trimming took 8 bases from V and 6 from J, leaving 12 bases between them. The CDR3 totals 12 residues. The germline V gene encodes CDR1 WSHSY and CDR2 SAAADI. Here the CDR3 DNA reads TGCGCCAGCCTCTTCACGGGGGATACGCAGTATTTT. Amino acid sequence: CASLFTGDTQYF.

Note on this clonotype: It may be a read error: a sequence one base away is much more abundant. This chain uses TRBV6-1 with TRBJ1-1; D uncertain. This CDR3 is 13 amino acids long. From germline, CDR1 is MNHNS and CDR2 SASEGT. The chain's CDR3 is CAISESTNTEAFF. The CDR3 region has the DNA TGTGCCATCAGTGAGTCCACGAACACTGAAGCTTTCTTT.

This chain links TRBV27 with TRBJ2-3, with 8 bases matching TRBD1. Per the germline V gene, CDR1 is MNHEY and CDR2 is SMNVEV (reference sequence). The CDR3 runs 12 residues. The ends lost 11 bases at V and 3 bases at J; junction bases unmatched: 4. CDR3 nucleotides: TGTGCCGCTAGGACAGGGACAGATACGCAGTATTTT. This codes for CAARTGTDTQYF.

This chain uses TRBV6-1 with TRBJ1-2; 8 bases fit TRBD1. V shed 4 bases, J shed 6 bases, and the junction held 7 bases outside the gene matches. The CDR3 length is 14 residues. Per the germline V gene, CDR1 is MNHNS and CDR2 is SASEGT. The CDR3 here is CASSATGEANGYTF. CDR3 sequence (DNA): TGTGCCAGCAGTGCGACAGGGGAGGCGAATGGCTACACCTTC.

This chain connects TRBV7-3 to TRBJ2-5, with a possible D match to TRBD1 (7 bases). Germline V gives CDR1 SGHTA, CDR2 FQGTGA. Trimming stripped 4 bases from V and 10 bases from J, with 13 bases between. The CDR3 is 12 residues long. This CDR3 is CASSSGGLDQYF. CDR3 coding DNA: TGTGCCAGCAGCTCAGGGGGGTTGGACCAGTACTTC.

Details on this clonotype: This clone may be a read error of a much larger clone one base away. The V call is TRBV30, the J call TRBJ2-5; D is unclear. Germline loops: CDR1 GTSNPN, CDR2 SVGIG (reference sequence). This CDR3 has 12 amino acids. CDR3 in amino acids: CAWGQRQETQCF. For the CDR3, the DNA is TGTGCCTGGGGGCAGAGACAAGAGACCCAGTGCTTC.

The chain links TRBV5-1 to TRBJ2-5, with 11 bases matching TRBD1. V shed 4 bases and J 4 bases; nucleotides not matched to a gene: 6. This CDR3 is 15 amino acids long. Looked up from germline, CDR1 is SGHRS and CDR2 is YFSETQ. The CDR3 here is CASSQGTGGGETQYF. CDR3 in DNA: TGCGCCAGCAGCCAGGGGACAGGGGGAGGAGAGACCCAGTACTTC.

The J gene is TRBJ2-5, the V gene TRBV7-3; tentative D call: TRBD2 (7 bases). This CDR3 spans 17 amino acids. Germline CDR1 reads SGHTA; CDR2 reads FQGTGA. V dropped 3 bases and J dropped 5 bases, with 22 bases sitting between them. The CDR3 sequence: CASSLTGQRWGGETQYF. Here the CDR3 DNA reads TGTGCCAGCAGCTTGACGGGACAACGATGGGGGGGGGAGACCCAGTACTTC.

The chain recombines TRBV7-2 with TRBJ2-3; D assignment may be TRBD1 or TRBD2 (6 bases each). V was pared by 8 bases and J by 4 bases, with 22 bases between. CDR1 and CDR2 (germline): SGHTA, FQGNSA. The CDR3 consists of 16 residues. This CDR3 reads CASRSRVGGAADTQYF. CDR3 nucleotides: TGTGCCAGCCGCTCGAGGGTGGGGGGCGCCGCAGATACGCAGTATTTT.

This clonotype was detected only a few times. This chain connects TRBV30 to TRBJ2-7; D call uncertain. Germline assignment: CDR1 GTSNPN and CDR2 SVGIG (reference sequence). Trimming removed 4 bases at V and 2 bases at J, with 9 bases between. This CDR3 is built from 12 residues. The CDR3 DNA sequence: TGTGCCTGGAATGTCAGGACCTACGAGCAGTACTTC. Encoded protein: CAWNVRTYEQYF.

This sequence joins TRBV20-1 and TRBJ1-1; D is unresolved. The CDR3 runs 12 residues. The V gene's germline CDR1 is DFQATT and CDR2 SNEGSKA (reference sequence). The V end was cut by 0 bases, the J end by 8 bases, with 10 bases between. CDR3 coding DNA: TGCAGTGCTAGAGATAAAGAGATGGAAGCTTTCTTT. Its protein is CSARDKEMEAFF.

This clonotype was counted between two and nine times. The chain is built from TRBV15 and TRBJ2-1; 7 nucleotides align to TRBD1. The length of the CDR3 is 16 residues. CDR1 and CDR2 from the germline V gene are LNHNV and YYDKDF (reference sequence). V trimming: 3 bases; J trimming: 9 bases; junction bases outside the gene matches: 14. The CDR3 DNA follows: TGTGCCACCAGCAGGAGGCCCCTATTGACAGGGACTGAGCAGTTCTTC. Protein sequence: CATSRRPLLTGTEQFF.

The CDR3 sequence is CSAFGGAGGYTF. CDR3 nucleotides: TGCAGCGCCTTCGGGGGGGCGGGTGGCTACACCTTC. The genes are TRBV20-1 and TRBJ1-2; D may be TRBD1 (6 bases). The germline CDR1 and CDR2 sequences are DFQATT and SNEGSKA (reference sequence). This CDR3 spans 12 amino acids.

The V and J genes are TRBV20-1 and TRBJ1-1; D call uncertain. V gave up 1 base and J gave up 7 bases, with 13 bases separating them. The CDR3 totals 13 residues. CDR1 and CDR2 (germline): DFQATT, SNEGSKA (reference sequence). Here the CDR3 reads CSARVSTGFEAFF. The CDR3 region has the DNA TGCAGTGCTAGAGTTTCGACGGGATTTGAAGCTTTCTTT.

This clonotype was counted only a few times. The genes are TRBV29-1 and TRBJ2-3, with 7 bases lining up with TRBD1. V gave up 6 bases and J gave up 0 bases; unmatched junction bases: 6. Germline-derived CDR1 and CDR2 are SQVTM and ANQGSEA. The CDR3 has 14 residues. This chain's CDR3 is CSVRQGPSTDTQYF. Written as DNA, the CDR3 is TGCAGCGTCCGACAGGGCCCCAGCACAGATACGCAGTATTTT.